Sequencing of this T cell receptor beta chain was carried out in a study of T cell repertoires in cytomegalovirus infection. TCRdb analysed the reads with MiXCR anew, one entry per CDR3 protein. The sample lists about 100,000 distinct CDR3 sequences; roughly 40% were seen once. Concerning this clonotype: Its antigen is undetermined.

The germline V gene has CDR1 LNHNV and CDR2 YYDKDF (reference sequence). The CDR3 is 14 residues long. The V gene lost 3 bases and the J gene lost 7 bases, with 13 bases spanning the gap. The TCR was taken from a human donor in good health (CMV status not recorded). Some clones in this sample may be carry-over from other donors' samples. The material was CD8+ T cells from cultured PBMCs, obtained from culture after CMV antigen stimulation. V gene TRBV15 combines with J gene TRBJ1-5; tentative D call: TRBD1 (6 bases). The CDR3 DNA follows: TGTGCCACCAGCAGCCAGAGGGGGAACCAGCCCCAGCATTTT. Protein sequence: CATSSQRGNQPQHF.